The 6 T cell receptor beta chains given below trace back to one sample, sequenced in a study of blood T cell repertoires in COVID-19. The data were produced by immunoSEQ multiplex PCR, yet TCRdb's version contains in-frame clones alone and is incomplete. The sample contains some 160,000 clones, about 77% of which appear only once. Material for sequencing was peripheral blood. These receptors came from a man between 60 and 75 years old with acute or convalescent COVID-19.

The chain links TRBV12-3 or TRBV12-4 to TRBJ2-7; 7 nucleotides match TRBD1. V gave up 2 bases and J gave up 5 bases; unmatched junction bases: 3. The CDR3 runs 13 residues. The CDR3 loop is CASSLTGVNEQYF. The CDR3 DNA reads as TGTGCCAGCAGTTTAACAGGGGTTAACGAGCAGTACTTC.

The chain couples TRBV11-2 to TRBJ2-7; 9 bases map to TRBD2. This CDR3 has 14 amino acids. The germline V gene encodes CDR1 SGHAT and CDR2 FQNNGV. V lost 4 bases and J lost 4; bases outside the gene matches: 5. The DNA for the CDR3 is TGTGCCAGCAGCTCCTTTGGACTAGCGTACGAGCAGTACTTC. Translation gives CASSSFGLAYEQYF.

DNA for the CDR3: TGCGCCAGCAGCTTGGCAGGGGATGGCTACACCTTC. Encoded protein: CASSLAGDGYTF. The chain combines TRBV5-1 with TRBJ1-2; perhaps TRBD1 as D (6 bases). Germline CDR1 is SGHRS and CDR2 is YFSETQ. Trimming left V 0 bases short and J 6 bases short, with 6 bases between. The CDR3 length is 12 residues.

The chain employs TRBV6-5 and TRBJ2-3, with D tentatively TRBD2 (6 bases). In germline, CDR1 is MNHEY, CDR2 SVGAGI. V lost 7 bases to trimming and J lost 0 bases, with 14 bases between them. The CDR3 totals 15 residues. In DNA form, the CDR3 reads TGTGCCAGCACGGAGGGAGCCCAAAGCACAGATACGCAGTATTTT. Protein sequence: CASTEGAQSTDTQYF.

There are a few counts of this clone. V gene TRBV4-1 combines with J gene TRBJ2-3; 14 bases are shared with TRBD2. V was pared by 5 bases and J by 3 bases, with 10 bases of the junction left unmatched. CDR1 MGHRA and CDR2 YSYEKL come from the germline V gene. The CDR3 covers 18 residues. The CDR3 coding sequence is TGCGCCAGCAGCTCAGCCGGGACTAGCGGGAGTATGACAGATACGCAGTATTTT. It translates to CASSSAGTSGSMTDTQYF.

This clone came up a few times. The V call is TRBV29-1, the J call TRBJ1-1; tentative D call: TRBD1 (5 bases). CDR1 and CDR2 (germline): SQVTM, ANQGSEA. The CDR3 is made up of 10 amino acids. CDR3 protein: CSVRDTEAFF. The CDR3 bases are TGCAGTGTCAGGGATACTGAAGCTTTCTTT.